The text below deals with one T cell receptor (beta chain). TCRdb's table, derived via immunoSEQ multiplex PCR, lists solely in-frame clones and lacks some. The sample lists millions of clones, roughly nine tenths occurring once. This specimen comes from a study of shared clonotypes between healthy human individuals. For the study at large: The people who gave samples were a couple of women and a few men aged 18 to 49.

Both subsets, CD45RA+ naive and CD45RA-negative memory, were split from the CD4+ cells. V dropped 10 bases and J dropped 7; count of bases not matched to a gene: 9. CDR1 and CDR2 (germline): ENHRY, SYGVKD. The length of the CDR3 is 14 residues. This clonotype was sampled from a man aged 18 to 30 in good health. The V and J genes are TRBV10-3 and TRBJ1-6, with 8 bases fitting TRBD1. The sequenced sample was naive CD4+ T cells sorted from blood. Subset here: CD45RA+ positively selected. The CDR3 sequence: CATTGQGQNSPLHF. Written as DNA, the CDR3 is TGTGCCACGACAGGACAGGGCCAGAATTCACCCCTCCACTTT.